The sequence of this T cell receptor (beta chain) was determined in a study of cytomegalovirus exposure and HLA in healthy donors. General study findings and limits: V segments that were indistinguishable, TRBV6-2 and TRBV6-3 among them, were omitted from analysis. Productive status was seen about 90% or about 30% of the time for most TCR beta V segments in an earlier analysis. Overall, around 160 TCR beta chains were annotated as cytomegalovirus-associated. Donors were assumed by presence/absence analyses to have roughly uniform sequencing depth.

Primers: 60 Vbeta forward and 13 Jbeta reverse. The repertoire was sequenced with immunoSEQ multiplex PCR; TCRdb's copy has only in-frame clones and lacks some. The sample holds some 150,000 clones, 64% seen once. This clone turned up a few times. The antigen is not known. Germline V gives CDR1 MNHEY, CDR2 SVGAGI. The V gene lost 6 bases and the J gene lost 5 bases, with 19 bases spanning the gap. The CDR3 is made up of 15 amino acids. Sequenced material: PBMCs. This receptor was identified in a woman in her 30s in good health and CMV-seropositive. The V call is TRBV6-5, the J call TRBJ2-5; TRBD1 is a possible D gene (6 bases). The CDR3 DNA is TGTGCCAGCAGCCTACAGGGTTTCAGTTGGGAGACCCAGTACTTC. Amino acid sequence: CASSLQGFSWETQYF.